These T cell receptor beta chains were read from a single sample in a study of T cell responses to AZD1222 COVID-19 vaccine. Assay: immunoSEQ multiplex PCR; the TCRdb copy retains only in-frame clones and omits some. This table has around 99,000 clones, nearly 90% appearing once. The sequencing here drew on peripheral blood, taken on day 0 of AZD1222 vaccination. The receptors were gathered from an adult in good health. CDR3s include the opening cysteine and the closing phenylalanine or tryptophan. A D gene is named only where the DNA matches it firmly. Rows may omit the clone size; those that give it use once, few, many or a size class.

>TRBV7-9|NA|NA|TRBJ2-2
TGTGCCAGCAGCTCCCGCGGATCTAGTTGGACGAACACCGGGGAGCTGTTTTTT
CASSSRGSSWTNTGELFF
>TRBV7-3|NA|TRBD2|TRBJ2-1
TGTGCCAGCAGCTTAGCGGGGGGGCCGTACAATGAGCAGTTCTTC
CASSLAGGPYNEQFF
>TRBV7-9|NA|NA|TRBJ1-6
TGTGCCAGCAGCCCGACCCTCGGGACGGATAATTCACCCCTCCACTTT
CASSPTLGTDNSPLHF
>TRBV5-6|NA|NA|TRBJ2-1
TGTGCCAGCAGCTTCGGACGAACCTACAATGAGCAGTTCTTC
CASSFGRTYNEQFF
>TRBV7-2|NA|TRBD1|TRBJ1-1
TGTGCCAGCAGCTTAGGTGGGCAGGGGGCCACTGAAGCTTTCTTT
CASSLGGQGATEAFF
>TRBV15|NA|TRBD1|TRBJ1-5
TGTGCCACCAGCAGAGATTTTAGGACAGGGGTGTATCAGCCCCAGCATTTT
CATSRDFRTGVYQPQHF
>TRBV7-9|NA|NA|TRBJ1-1
TGTGCCAGCAGCTGGAATACTGAAGCTTTCTTT
CASSWNTEAFF
>TRBV7-9|NA|NA|TRBJ1-5
TGTGCCAGCAGCCACCCTGGGAGCAATCAGCCCCAGCATTTT
CASSHPGSNQPQHF
>TRBV4-3|NA|TRBD2|TRBJ2-2
TGCGCCAGCAGCCAGGACGCTAGCGGGGACCGTTTTGGCGGGGAGCTGTTTTTT
CASSQDASGDRFGGELFF
>TRBV5-1|NA|NA|TRBJ1-2
TGCGCCAGCAGTCAGATAGGGGAGTTGAATGGCTACACCTTC
CASSQIGELNGYTF
>TRBV19|once|NA|TRBJ1-1
TGTGCCAGTAGTATTCTCACGACGAACACTGAAGCTTTCTTT
CASSILTTNTEAFF
>TRBV19|NA|NA|TRBJ2-1
TGTGCCAGTAGTATAGAGGGGAAGACAGCGAGGGGCAATGAGCAGTTCTTC
CASSIEGKTARGNEQFF
>TRBV6-6|NA|NA|TRBJ1-6
TGTGCCAGCAGTTACAGGGACCTTAATTCACCCCTCCACTTT
CASSYRDLNSPLHF
>TRBV27|NA|NA|TRBJ2-7
TGTGCCAGCAGTTTCGGCAGGGCCGGTCTCGAGCAGTACTTC
CASSFGRAGLEQYF
>TRBV6-5|NA|NA|TRBJ1-2
TGTGCCAGCAGTTACGGGGTCGGCTACACCTTC
CASSYGVGYTF
>TRBV6-5|NA|NA|TRBJ2-2
TGTGCCAGTTGGTCCCGGAAATACACCGGGGAGCTGTTTTTT
CASWSRKYTGELFF
>TRBV7-9|NA|TRBD1|TRBJ1-1
TGTGCCAGCAGCTCTAGGGGGCGCGGGGGCACTGAAGCTTTCTTT
CASSSRGRGGTEAFF
>TRBV19|NA|NA|TRBJ2-7
TGTGCCAGTAGTCCCCGGCGGTACCACTACGAGCAGTACTTC
CASSPRRYHYEQYF
>TRBV7-2|NA|NA|TRBJ2-7
TGTGCCAGCAGCTTTGGAGGAGGCCACTACGAGCAGTACTTC
CASSFGGGHYEQYF
>TRBV28|NA|TRBD1|TRBJ1-6
TGTGCCAGCAGGGACTTGGGACAGGGGGGATCACCCCTCCACTTT
CASRDLGQGGSPLHF
>TRBV7-2|NA|NA|TRBJ2-1
TGTGCCAGCAGCCGCATTTCCTACAATGAGCAGTTCTTC
CASSRISYNEQFF
>TRBV2|NA|TRBD2|TRBJ2-3
TGTGCCAGCAGCGGGGGGCTACTAGCGGGAGGGCCCACAGATACGCAGTATTTT
CASSGGLLAGGPTDTQYF
>TRBV7-2|NA|TRBD2|TRBJ2-1
TGTGCCAGCAGCAAGCGGGAGGGCCCTTACAATGAGCAGTTCTTC
CASSKREGPYNEQFF
>TRBV19|NA|TRBD1|TRBJ1-6
TGTGCCAGTAGTATACAGGGGGCTCCTGGGAATTCACCCCTCCACTTT
CASSIQGAPGNSPLHF
>TRBV11-2|once|NA|TRBJ2-5
TGTGCCAGCAGCAAGGGGACATTAGGGCCCCAAGAGACCCAGTACTTC
CASSKGTLGPQETQYF
>TRBV6-5|many|NA|TRBJ1-6
TGTGCCAGCAGACAGGGATATAATTCACCCCTCCACTTT
CASRQGYNSPLHF
>TRBV6-5|once|TRBD2|TRBJ2-3
TGTGCCAGCAACCCTGGACTAGCGGGCACAGATACGCAGTATTTT
CASNPGLAGTDTQYF
>TRBV6-2/TRBV6-3|NA|NA|TRBJ2-2
TGTGCCAGCAGTTACAAGTACACCGGGGAGCTGTTTTTT
CASSYKYTGELFF